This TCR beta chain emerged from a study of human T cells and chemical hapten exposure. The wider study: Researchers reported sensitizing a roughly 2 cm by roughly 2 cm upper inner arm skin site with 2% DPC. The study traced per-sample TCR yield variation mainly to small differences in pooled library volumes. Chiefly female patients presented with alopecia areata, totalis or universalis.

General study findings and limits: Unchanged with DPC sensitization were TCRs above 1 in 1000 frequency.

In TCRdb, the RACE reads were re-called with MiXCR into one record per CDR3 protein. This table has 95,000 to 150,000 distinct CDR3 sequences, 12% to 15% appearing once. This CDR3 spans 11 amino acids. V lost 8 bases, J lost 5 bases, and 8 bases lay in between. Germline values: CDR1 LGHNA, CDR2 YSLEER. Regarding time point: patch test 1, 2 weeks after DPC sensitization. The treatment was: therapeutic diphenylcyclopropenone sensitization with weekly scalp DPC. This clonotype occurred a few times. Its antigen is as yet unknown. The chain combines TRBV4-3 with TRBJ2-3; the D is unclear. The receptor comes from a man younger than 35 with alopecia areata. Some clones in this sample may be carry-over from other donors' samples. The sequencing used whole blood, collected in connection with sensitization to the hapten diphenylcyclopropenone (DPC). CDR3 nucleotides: TGCGCCAGCGGCCTGCAAGATACGCAGTATTTT. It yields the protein CASGLQDTQYF.